Each of the 18 T cell receptor beta chains below was sequenced from the same sample in a study of blood T cell repertoires in COVID-19 (dated by TCRdb to 2018 to 2020). Receptor amplification or capture employed the immunoSEQ multiplex PCR assay. The table comes from immuneACCESS by way of TCRdb, which keeps in-frame sequences with V and J called. Part of the clones is missing from these tables; in studies checked, under half for an unresolved V gene and the rest for unknown reasons. This sample holds 350,000 to 450,000 clones; approximately 89% were observed only once. Clones ranked in the top ten supply 2.3% of the sample. Sequencing was done on a sample of peripheral blood. These TCRs come from a woman aged 60-75 years with COVID-19, enrolled during active disease.

The V gene is TRBV19, the J gene TRBJ1-5, with TRBD1 matching 8 bases. V was pared by 7 bases and J by 2 bases, with 7 bases of the junction left unmatched. The CDR3 length is 15 residues. Germline V gene data show CDR1 as LNHDA and CDR2 as SQIVND (reference sequence). The CDR3 is CASTQRGQGNQPQHF. The CDR3 nucleotides are TGTGCCAGTACCCAAAGGGGACAGGGCAATCAGCCCCAGCATTTT.

The chain uses TRBV2 and TRBJ1-5, with 7 positions matching TRBD1. This CDR3 has 17 residues. Germline lookup yields CDR1 SNHLY and CDR2 FYNNEI. V shed 4 bases and J 0 bases; nucleotides not matched to a gene: 9. CDR3 DNA: TGTGCCAGCAGTGTAAGGGCGGGACAGAATAGCAATCAGCCCCAGCATTTT. This encodes CASSVRAGQNSNQPQHF.

V usage is TRBV6-1 and J usage is TRBJ2-3, with 8 bases aligning to TRBD2. This CDR3 region has 15 residues. Germline V gene lookup returns CDR1 MNHNS and CDR2 SASEGT. V shed 2 bases and J 4 bases; nucleotides not matched to a gene: 5. The CDR3 region has the DNA TGTGCCAGCAGTGAACGGACTAGCTTCGCAGATACGCAGTATTTT. Its protein product is CASSERTSFADTQYF.

Note on this clone: Other DNA sequences in the sample encode the same CDR3. The V gene is TRBV6-5, the J gene TRBJ1-5; 7 bases match TRBD1. The trim removed 5 bases at V and 3 bases at J, leaving 7 bases unmatched. Germline-derived CDR1 and CDR2 are MNHEY and SVGAGI. The CDR3 length is 15 residues. CDR3 nucleotides: TGTGCCAGCAGTCGACAGGGAGGACTCAATCAGCCCCAGCATTTT. Residues: CASSRQGGLNQPQHF.

The rearrangement joins TRBV2 to TRBJ2-7; D possibly corresponds to TRBD1 (6 bases). V shed 2 bases and J shed 3 bases, with 11 bases lying between them. This CDR3 region has 14 residues. Germline values: CDR1 SNHLY, CDR2 FYNNEI. The CDR3 here is CASSEQQGNYEQYF. The CDR3 DNA is TGTGCCAGCAGTGAACAACAGGGCAACTACGAGCAGTACTTC.

CDR3 amino acids: CASSETLAGQIRGEYF. Written as DNA, the CDR3 is TGCGCCAGCAGCGAAACACTAGCGGGGCAAATAAGGGGAGAGTACTTC. The rearrangement joins TRBV5-1 to TRBJ2-7; 10 positions match TRBD2. Germline trimming cut 4 bases from V and 11 bases from J; bases unmatched to any gene: 18. The CDR3 extends over 16 amino acids. Germline V gene data show CDR1 as SGHRS and CDR2 as YFSETQ.

The rearrangement joins TRBV11-3 to TRBJ2-3; D is perhaps TRBD2 (6 bases). This CDR3 has 14 amino acids. Germline V gene lookup returns CDR1 SGHNT and CDR2 YENEEA. The V gene lost 0 bases and the J gene lost 3 bases, with 7 bases spanning the gap. The CDR3 here is CASSLELATDTQYF. CDR3 nucleotide sequence: TGTGCCAGCAGCTTAGAACTAGCTACAGATACGCAGTATTTT.

The chain recombines TRBV11-2 with TRBJ1-4, with 8 bases that match TRBD1. With 6 bases clipped from V and 7 bases from J, the junction kept 10 bases outside the gene matches. In germline, CDR1 is SGHAT, CDR2 FQNNGV. The CDR3 spans 15 residues. The CDR3 coding sequence is TGTGCCAGCAGTTACAGCAGGGGGCGAAGTGAAAAACTGTTTTTT. Translating it yields CASSYSRGRSEKLFF.

In its sample, this clone was seen a few times. This chain connects TRBV5-4 to TRBJ1-2; 10 bases line up with TRBD1. This CDR3 comprises 14 residues. Germline CDR1 is SGHNT and CDR2 is YYREEE (reference sequence). Trimming cost V 4 bases and J 8 bases; bases outside gene matches: 8. The CDR3 DNA is TGTGCCAGCAGCCCGCGACAGGGGGCGGAGGGCTACACCTTC. This codes for CASSPRQGAEGYTF. The entire variable domain, with the rest obtained from reference TRBV5-4 and TRBJ1-2, is as follows: ETGVTQSPTHLIKTRGQQVTLRCSSQSGHNTVSWYQQALGQGPQFIFQYYREEENGRGNFPPRFSGLQFPNYSSELNVNALELDDSALYLCASSPRQGAEGYTFGSGTRLTVV.

This clone was counted only a few times. The chain combines TRBV2 with TRBJ1-1; D is uncertain. This CDR3 spans 13 amino acids. CDR1 is SNHLY, CDR2 FYNNEI, per germline. Trimming removed 4 bases at V and 4 bases at J, with 10 bases between. Here the CDR3 reads CASSVGRGTEAFF. CDR3 nucleotide sequence: TGTGCCAGCAGTGTCGGGCGGGGCACTGAAGCTTTCTTT.

This clone was counted only a few times. CDR3 DNA: TGTGCCAGCAGTTTCTCGGGACAGGGCGAAGCTTTCTTT. Translated: CASSFSGQGEAFF. The chain uses TRBV6-5 and TRBJ1-1; TRBD1 matches 9 bases. Trimming at V came to 4 bases and at J to 8 bases, leaving 5 bases not matched to a gene. The CDR3 runs to 13 residues. Germline CDR1 and CDR2: MNHEY and SVGAGI.

This clone has just one count. The rearrangement uses TRBV6-6 and TRBJ1-1; TRBD1 is a possible D gene (5 bases). CDR1 is MNHNY, CDR2 SVGAGI, per germline (reference sequence). The V and J ends lost 0 bases and 5 bases respectively, with 7 bases between them. This CDR3 comprises 13 residues. The CDR3 DNA is TGTGCCAGCAGTTACTCGCAGGGAACTGAAGCTTTCTTT. It codes for CASSYSQGTEAFF.

This sequence joins TRBV3-1 (or the pseudogene TRBV3-2) and TRBJ1-5; TRBD1 matches 10 bases. The CDR3 extends over 20 amino acids. The J segment lost 0 bases and the V segment lost 2 bases, leaving 13 bases of the junction unmatched. CDR1 is LGHDT and CDR2 is YNNKEL in the germline V gene (reference sequence). The CDR3, as DNA: TGTGCCAGCAGCCAAACGGAGGACAGGGGGGTCGCTAATAGCAATCAGCCCCAGCATTTT. Its translation is CASSQTEDRGVANSNQPQHF.

This clone was seen once. The genes are TRBV6-5 and TRBJ1-1; a weak D match, TRBD1 (5 bases). The germline V gene has CDR1 MNHEY and CDR2 SVGAGI. The CDR3 loop spans 13 amino acids. The germline V and J ends were trimmed by 10 bases and 2 bases, with 14 bases remaining between them. The CDR3: CATQPTGNTEAFF. Here the CDR3 DNA reads TGTGCCACCCAGCCTACAGGAAACACTGAAGCTTTCTTT.

This clone was counted once. The chain recombines TRBV21-1 with TRBJ2-1; no check of the table's D call, TRBD2, against the DNA was made. TRBV21-1 is labeled a pseudogene. CDR3 length: 16 residues. The CDR3 sequence: CASSKFSGTSVYEQFF. CDR3 nucleotides: TGTGCCAGCAGCAAATTTTCCGGGACTAGCGTTTATGAGCAGTTCTTC.

For this clone: The junction does not match germline at one end; this may be a read error. The chain employs TRBV30 and TRBJ2-7, with D tentatively TRBD1 (5 bases). Per the germline V gene, CDR1 is GTSNPN and CDR2 is SVGIG (reference sequence). The CDR3 is 11 residues long. The CDR3 bases are TGTGCCTGGAGTGGACAGCAAAACCAACACTTC. It specifies CAWSGQQNQHF.

This chain joins TRBV18 and TRBJ2-7, with 7 bases that match TRBD1. CDR1 KGHSH and CDR2 LQKENI come from the germline V gene. V dropped 5 bases and J dropped 4; count of bases not matched to a gene: 2. The CDR3 totals 12 residues. The CDR3 region is CASSADRYEQYF. For the CDR3, the DNA is TGTGCCAGCTCAGCGGACAGGTACGAGCAGTACTTC.

The chain uses TRBV6-5 and TRBJ1-1; 7 positions match TRBD1. Unmatched junction bases numbered 5, after V lost 7 bases and J lost 3 bases. There are 13 residues in the CDR3. The germline gives CDR1 MNHEY, CDR2 SVGAGI. Here the CDR3 reads CASIGDSDTEAFF. CDR3 DNA: TGTGCCAGCATCGGGGACAGCGACACTGAAGCTTTCTTT.